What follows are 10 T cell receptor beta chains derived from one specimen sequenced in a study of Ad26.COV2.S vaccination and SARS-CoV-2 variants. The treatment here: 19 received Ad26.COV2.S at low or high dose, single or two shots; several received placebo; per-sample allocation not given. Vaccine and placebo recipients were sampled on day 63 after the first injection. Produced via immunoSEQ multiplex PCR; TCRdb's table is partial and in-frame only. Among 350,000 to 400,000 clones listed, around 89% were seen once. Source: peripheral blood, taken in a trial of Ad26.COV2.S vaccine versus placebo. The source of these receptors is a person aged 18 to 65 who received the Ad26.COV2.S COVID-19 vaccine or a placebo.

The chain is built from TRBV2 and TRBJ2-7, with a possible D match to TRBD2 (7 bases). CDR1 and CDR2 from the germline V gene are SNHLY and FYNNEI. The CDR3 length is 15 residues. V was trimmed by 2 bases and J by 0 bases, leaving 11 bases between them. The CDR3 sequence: CASSELRGLSYEQYF. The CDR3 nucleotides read TGTGCCAGCAGTGAATTGCGGGGGCTCTCCTACGAGCAGTACTTC.

The CDR3 DNA reads TGTGCCAGCAGCTTTAGCGGGAGCCAAGAGACCCAGTACTTC. It is translated as CASSFSGSQETQYF. The gene calls are TRBV7-9 and TRBJ2-5, with 9 bases identical to TRBD2. CDR3 length: 14 amino acids. V shed 3 bases, J shed 1 base, and the junction held 0 bases outside the gene matches. CDR1 is SEHNR and CDR2 is FQNEAQ in the germline V gene (reference sequence).

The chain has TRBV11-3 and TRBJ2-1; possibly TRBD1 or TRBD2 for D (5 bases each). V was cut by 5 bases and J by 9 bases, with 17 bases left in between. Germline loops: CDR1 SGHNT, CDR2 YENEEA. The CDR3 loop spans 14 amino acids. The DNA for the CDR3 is TGTGCCAGCAGCCTCGGGGCCCAGATGGCTGAGCAGTTCTTC. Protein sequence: CASSLGAQMAEQFF.

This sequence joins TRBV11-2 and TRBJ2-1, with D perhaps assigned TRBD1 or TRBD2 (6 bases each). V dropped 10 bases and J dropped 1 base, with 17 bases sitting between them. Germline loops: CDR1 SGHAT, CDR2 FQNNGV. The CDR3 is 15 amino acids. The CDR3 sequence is CATAPRGRSYNEQFF. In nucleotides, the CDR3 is TGTGCCACCGCGCCCCGGGGGCGATCCTACAATGAGCAGTTCTTC. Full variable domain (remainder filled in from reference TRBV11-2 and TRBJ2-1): EAGVAQSPRYKIIEKRQSVAFWCNPISGHATLYWYQQILGQGPKLLIQFQNNGVVDDSQLPKDRFSAERLKGVDSTLKIQPAKLEDSAVYLCATAPRGRSYNEQFFGPGTRLTVL.

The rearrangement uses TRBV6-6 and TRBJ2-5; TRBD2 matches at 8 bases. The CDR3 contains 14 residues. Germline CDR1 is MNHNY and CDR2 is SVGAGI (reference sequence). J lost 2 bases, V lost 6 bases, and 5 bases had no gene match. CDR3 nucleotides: TGTGCCAGCAGGCGGGGGGAGGGGCAAGAGACCCAGTACTTC. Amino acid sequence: CASRRGEGQETQYF.

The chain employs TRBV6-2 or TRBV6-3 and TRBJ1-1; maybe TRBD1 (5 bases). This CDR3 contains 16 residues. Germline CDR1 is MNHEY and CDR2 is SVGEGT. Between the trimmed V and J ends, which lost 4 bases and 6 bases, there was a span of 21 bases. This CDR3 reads CASSSWGPGGIPEAFF. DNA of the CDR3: TGTGCCAGCAGTTCCTGGGGTCCCGGGGGGATCCCTGAAGCTTTCTTT.

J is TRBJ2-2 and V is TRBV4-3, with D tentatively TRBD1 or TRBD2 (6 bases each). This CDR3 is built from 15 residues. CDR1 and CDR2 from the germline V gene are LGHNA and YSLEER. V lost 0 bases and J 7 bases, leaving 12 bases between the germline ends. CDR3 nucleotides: TGCGCCAGCAGCCAAGAAACGGGGGCGAACGGGGAGCTGTTTTTT. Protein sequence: CASSQETGANGELFF.

The CDR3 DNA is TGTGCCAGCAGCCGTGGACAGGGCTACGAGCAGTACTTC. Its protein is CASSRGQGYEQYF. The chain couples TRBV7-9 to TRBJ2-7, with TRBD1 matching 8 bases. J was trimmed by 3 bases and V by 5 bases; bases with no gene match: 3. The CDR3 is 13 residues long. CDR1 and CDR2 (germline): SEHNR, FQNEAQ (reference sequence).

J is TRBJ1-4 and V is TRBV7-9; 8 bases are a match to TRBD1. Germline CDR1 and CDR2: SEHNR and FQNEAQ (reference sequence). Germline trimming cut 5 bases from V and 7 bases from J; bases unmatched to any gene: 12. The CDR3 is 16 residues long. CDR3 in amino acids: CASSQSGGGLGEKLFF. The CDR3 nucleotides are TGTGCCAGCAGCCAATCAGGGGGCGGATTGGGTGAAAAACTGTTTTTT.

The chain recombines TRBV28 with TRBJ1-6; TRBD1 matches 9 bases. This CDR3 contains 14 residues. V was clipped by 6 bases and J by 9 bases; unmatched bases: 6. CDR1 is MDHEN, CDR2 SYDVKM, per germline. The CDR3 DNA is TGTGCCAGCAGCTGGGACAGGGAGGCTTCACCCCTCCACTTT. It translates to CASSWDREASPLHF.